A selection of T cell receptor beta chains follows, all from one sample in a study of blood T cell repertoires in COVID-19. Data came from immunoSEQ multiplex PCR; TCRdb stores just in-frame clones and leaves some out. This sample has tens of thousands of clones, with around 90% found just once. The specimen was peripheral blood. All receptors come from a man aged 45-65 years with active COVID-19. CDR3s include the opening cysteine and the closing phenylalanine or tryptophan. D genes are given only for firm matches. Rows may omit the clone size; those that give it use once, few, many or a size class.

v_gene	d_gene	j_gene	abundance	CDR3aa	CDR3nt
TRBV12-1	.	TRBJ1-2	.	CASSLRANEAAGYTF	TGTGCCAGCAGCTTACGGGCCAACGAAGCGGCCGGCTACACCTTC
TRBV10-3	.	TRBJ2-1	.	CAISGGTLEQFF	TGTGCCATCAGTGGGGGGACTCTGGAGCAGTTCTTC
TRBV30	TRBD1	TRBJ1-1	.	CAWIQGRGAFF	TGTGCCTGGATACAGGGGAGAGGAGCTTTCTTT
TRBV15	.	TRBJ1-5	.	CATSRHKGGGLGNQPQHF	TGTGCCACCAGCAGACATAAAGGGGGTGGCTTGGGCAATCAGCCCCAGCATTTT
TRBV7-2	.	TRBJ2-3	.	CASSLVGTDTQYF	TGTGCCAGCAGCTTAGTAGGCACAGATACGCAGTATTTT
TRBV28	TRBD1	TRBJ1-6	.	CASSAYGTETSPLHF	TGTGCCAGCAGTGCATATGGGACAGAAACTTCACCCCTCCACTTT
TRBV2	.	TRBJ2-7	.	CASSVQEVSYEQYF	TGTGCCAGCAGTGTCCAGGAGGTCTCCTACGAGCAGTACTTC
TRBV6-1	.	TRBJ2-1	.	CASSEAGGYNEQFF	TGTGCCAGCAGTGAAGCTGGAGGTTACAATGAGCAGTTCTTC
TRBV6-5	TRBD1	TRBJ2-5	.	CASSYSGTGVGETQYF	TGTGCCAGCAGTTACTCCGGGACAGGGGTCGGGGAGACCCAGTACTTC
TRBV28	.	TRBJ2-6	.	CATRGGGVGANVLTF	TGTGCCACCAGAGGGGGCGGGGTTGGGGCCAACGTCCTGACTTTC
TRBV7-6	TRBD1	TRBJ2-5	.	CASSWTGSETQYF	TGTGCCAGCAGCTGGACAGGGTCGGAGACCCAGTACTTC
TRBV28	.	TRBJ1-2	.	CASTFGILQGAHDGYTF	TGTGCCAGCACCTTCGGGATCTTACAGGGAGCCCACGATGGCTACACCTTC
TRBV3-1/TRBV3-2	TRBD1	TRBJ1-2	few	CASSLLQGAHGYTF	TGTGCCAGCAGCCTCTTACAGGGGGCCCATGGCTACACCTTC
TRBV12-2	.	TRBJ2-6	.	CASRPSTRDRPSSGANVLTF	TGTGCAAGTCGCCCATCAACCCGGGACAGGCCATCTTCTGGGGCCAACGTCCTGACTTTC
TRBV10-2	TRBD1	TRBJ1-3	.	CASSDSGTGGLFSGNTIYF	TGCGCCAGCAGTGATTCCGGGACAGGGGGCCTCTTCTCTGGAAACACCATATATTTT
TRBV15	.	TRBJ2-3	.	CATSSSIGLARTDTQYF	TGTGCCACCAGCAGCTCCATCGGGCTAGCGCGCACAGATACGCAGTATTTT
TRBV7-3	TRBD2	TRBJ2-5	.	CASSLKPAGGPQPFRETQYF	TGTGCCAGCAGCTTAAAACCAGCGGGGGGGCCTCAGCCCTTTCGGGAGACCCAGTACTTC
TRBV6-5	.	TRBJ2-2	.	CASRPGIGGELFF	TGTGCCAGCAGGCCAGGGATTGGCGGGGAGCTGTTTTTT
TRBV2	TRBD1	TRBJ2-7	.	CASSGTGIPYEQYF	TGTGCCAGCAGCGGGACAGGGATCCCCTACGAGCAGTACTTC
TRBV5-1	TRBD1	TRBJ1-1	.	CASSPRTGVNTEAFF	TGCGCCAGCAGCCCCCGGACAGGGGTGAACACTGAAGCTTTCTTT
TRBV19	.	TRBJ1-5	once	CASSIYQVSSNQPQHF	TGTGCCAGTAGTATATATCAGGTATCGAGCAATCAGCCCCAGCATTTT
TRBV28	TRBD1	TRBJ1-5	.	CASSSPTQGNNQPQHF	TGTGCCAGCAGTTCGCCGACACAGGGGAATAACCAGCCCCAGCATTTT
TRBV6-4	.	TRBJ2-3	.	CASSAEPSTDTQYF	TGTGCCAGCTCGGCGGAACCTTCCACAGATACGCAGTATTTT
TRBV6-5	.	TRBJ1-1	.	CASSQAGLVSAFF	TGTGCCAGCAGCCAAGCGGGGCTTGTATCGGCTTTCTTT
TRBV3-1/TRBV3-2	.	TRBJ1-3	.	CASSLNPGLNGNTIYF	TGTGCCAGCAGCCTGAACCCGGGACTTAATGGAAACACCATATATTTT
TRBV19	.	TRBJ2-5	once	CASSHRGTWTQETQYF	TGTGCCAGTAGCCACCGGGGGACTTGGACCCAAGAGACCCAGTACTTC
TRBV5-1	TRBD1	TRBJ2-2	.	CASSLALGQGSTGELFF	TGCGCCAGCAGCTTGGCCCTAGGACAGGGCAGCACCGGGGAGCTGTTTTTT
TRBV3-1/TRBV3-2	TRBD1	TRBJ1-2	once	CASSPRQGLNGYTF	TGTGCCAGCAGCCCCCGACAGGGTCTCAATGGCTACACCTTC
TRBV6-5	.	TRBJ1-5	.	CAIHGGDRSNQPQHF	TGTGCCATCCATGGGGGGGATCGATCCAATCAGCCCCAGCATTTT
TRBV11-2	.	TRBJ1-4	.	CASSHSGDGGEKLFF	TGTGCCAGCAGCCATTCAGGGGACGGTGGTGAAAAACTGTTTTTT
TRBV19	TRBD1	TRBJ1-4	.	CASSRTGRDEKLFF	TGTGCCAGTAGTCGGACAGGGCGAGATGAAAAACTGTTTTTT
TRBV4-2	TRBD2	TRBJ2-5	.	CASSQPGGLKETQYF	TGTGCCAGCAGCCAACCCGGGGGGTTAAAAGAGACCCAGTACTTC
TRBV29-1	.	TRBJ2-1	.	CSALQGSSYNEQFF	TGCAGCGCCTTACAGGGCAGCTCCTACAATGAGCAGTTCTTC
TRBV7-8	.	TRBJ2-3	.	CASSQAWERDTQYF	TGTGCCAGCAGCCAGGCCTGGGAGAGAGATACGCAGTATTTT
TRBV19	.	TRBJ1-5	.	CASSKAQGAHQPQHF	TGTGCCAGTAGTAAGGCACAGGGCGCTCATCAGCCCCAGCATTTT
TRBV25-1	.	TRBJ2-7	.	CASSPPGRGSEQYF	TGTGCCAGCAGTCCCCCGGGACGGGGGAGCGAGCAGTACTTC
TRBV24-1	TRBD1	TRBJ2-2	.	CATSEAGTGNTGELFF	TGTGCCACCAGTGAGGCCGGGACAGGTAACACCGGGGAGCTGTTTTTT
TRBV28	.	TRBJ1-1	.	CASSLTGLNTEAFF	TGTGCCAGCAGTCTCACAGGGCTGAACACTGAAGCTTTCTTT
TRBV5-7	.	TRBJ1-1	.	CASSLALGAEAFF	TGTGCCAGCAGCTTGGCGTTGGGGGCTGAGGCTTTCTTT
TRBV5-1	.	TRBJ2-2	.	CASSFDSRNTGELFF	TGCGCCAGCAGCTTTGACAGCCGAAACACCGGGGAGCTGTTTTTT
TRBV30	.	TRBJ1-6	.	CAWTEVGRGNSPLHF	TGTGCCTGGACCGAAGTTGGCAGGGGTAATTCACCCCTCCACTTT
TRBV30	TRBD2	TRBJ2-1	.	CACRLAGLSEQFF	TGTGCCTGTCGACTAGCGGGGTTGTCTGAGCAGTTCTTC
TRBV12-3/TRBV12-4	.	TRBJ2-2	.	CASKLAGELFF	TGTGCCAGCAAATTAGCCGGGGAGCTGTTTTTT
TRBV10-3	TRBD2	TRBJ2-1	.	CATIAGGLNEQFF	TGTGCCACCATAGCGGGGGGGCTCAATGAGCAGTTCTTC
TRBV12-3/TRBV12-4	.	TRBJ2-7	.	CASSPREHEQYF	TGTGCCAGCAGTCCCCGGGAACACGAGCAGTACTTC
TRBV19	TRBD2	TRBJ2-3	.	CASSAPNRGGLVTQYF	TGTGCCAGTAGTGCCCCTAATCGCGGGGGGCTAGTTACGCAGTATTTT
TRBV5-1	TRBD1	TRBJ1-2	.	CASSLGTGSTSYGYTF	TGCGCCAGCAGCCTCGGGACAGGGTCGACCTCCTATGGCTACACCTTC
TRBV10-3	.	TRBJ2-7	.	CAISDYPTSYEQYF	TGTGCCATCAGTGACTACCCTACTTCCTACGAGCAGTACTTC